The 20 T cell receptor beta chains listed next were all sequenced from one sample in a study of cytomegalovirus exposure and HLA in healthy donors. The study ran its PCR with 60 Vbeta and 13 Jbeta primers. TCRdb's table, derived via immunoSEQ multiplex PCR, lists solely in-frame clones and lacks some. This table holds some 77,000 clones, 75% to 85% found once. Sequencing was done on a sample of PBMCs. These receptors all stem from a middle-aged man in good health and CMV-seropositive.

CDR3 sequence reads: CASSPGGHREQYF. The CDR3 region has the DNA TGTGCCAGCAGCCCAGGGGGACACAGAGAGCAGTACTTC. The V gene is TRBV6-5, the J gene TRBJ2-7, with 7 bases that match TRBD1. The junction had 9 bases not matched to a gene; V was cut back by 6 bases and J by 7 bases. The CDR3 length is 13 residues. Germline V gene lookup returns CDR1 MNHEY and CDR2 SVGAGI.

This clone was seen just once. V usage is TRBV2 and J usage is TRBJ2-5; 8 bases fit TRBD2. The end of the DNA aligns better with TRBJ2-7, so the J call may be wrong. There are 17 residues in the CDR3. Germline V gives CDR1 SNHLY, CDR2 FYNNEI. In DNA form, the CDR3 reads TGTGCCAGCAGTGAAGCACAGAGCGGGAGTTCTATGGACGAGCAGTACTTC. It specifies CASSEAQSGSSMDEQYF.

This clone was counted a single time. The V gene is TRBV12-5, the J gene TRBJ1-2; D unresolved. The CDR3 runs 12 residues. The germline CDR1 and CDR2 sequences are LGHNT and FRNRAP. Trimming removed 5 bases from V and 7 bases from J, with 11 bases in between. The CDR3 protein is CASGMRAGGYTF. As DNA, the CDR3 is TGTGCTAGTGGTATGAGGGCCGGTGGCTACACCTTC. Using reference TRBV12-5 and TRBJ1-2 for the parts outside the CDR3, the full variable domain is DARVTQTPRHKVTEMGQEVTMRCQPILGHNTVFWYRQTMMQGLELLAYFRNRAPLDDSGMPKDRFSAEMPDATLATLKIQPSEPRDSAVYFCASGMRAGGYTFGSGTRLTVV.

This chain joins TRBV7-8 and TRBJ2-7; 9 bases agree with TRBD2. The V and J ends lost 5 bases and 4 bases, in that order; junction bases with no gene match: 6. The germline V gene encodes CDR1 SGHVS and CDR2 FQNEAQ. The CDR3 consists of 14 residues. CDR3 protein: CASSTVAGAYEQYF. The CDR3 DNA follows: TGTGCCAGCAGCACAGTAGCGGGAGCTTACGAGCAGTACTTC.

The chain joins TRBV5-4 to TRBJ2-7; TRBD2 agrees at 9 bases. This CDR3 is built from 16 residues. V lost 4 bases to trimming and J lost 3 bases; unmatched junction nucleotides: 11. Germline values: CDR1 SGHNT, CDR2 YYREEE (reference sequence). The CDR3 bases are TGTGCCAGCAGCGGAGCAAGGACTAGCGCACTCTACGAGCAGTACTTC. Its translation is CASSGARTSALYEQYF.

Turning to this clone: Its ends do not fully match the called genes, so a read error is possible. The chain couples TRBV7-9 to TRBJ1-2, with D perhaps matching TRBD1 (5 bases). This CDR3 has 15 residues. Germline V gene lookup returns CDR1 SEHNR and CDR2 FQNEAQ (reference sequence). For the CDR3, the DNA is TGTTCCAGCAGCTTAGACGAAGGACACGCAGGGGGCTACACCTTC. Translation gives CSSSLDEGHAGGYTF.

The rearrangement joins TRBV19 to TRBJ2-2; 8 bases align to TRBD1. Germline lookup yields CDR1 LNHDA and CDR2 SQIVND (reference sequence). The junction had 8 bases not matched to a gene; V was cut back by 7 bases and J by 4 bases. The CDR3 contains 15 residues. The CDR3, as DNA: TGTGCCAGTATTAGTGGACAGGGTTTCACCGGGGAGCTGTTTTTT. Translated: CASISGQGFTGELFF. Together with reference TRBV19 and TRBJ2-2, the CDR3 gives the full variable domain: DGGITQSPKYLFRKEGQNVTLSCEQNLNHDAMYWYRQDPGQGLRLIYYSQIVNDFQKGDIAEGYSVSREKKESFPLTVTSAQKNPTAFYLCASISGQGFTGELFFGEGSRLTVL.

About this clone: One end of the junction is discordant with germline, which a read error may explain. The CDR3 protein is CASSSLGGTGANGLTF. The CDR3 region has the DNA TGTGCCAGCAGCTCCCTAGGGGGAACTGGGGCCAACGGCCTGACTTTC. The chain carries TRBV13 and TRBJ2-6; D might be TRBD1 (6 bases). Germline lookup yields CDR1 PRHDT and CDR2 FYEKMQ (reference sequence). This CDR3 is 16 amino acids long.

Here the CDR3 reads CASSLSFGTSGRNTGELFF. The CDR3 region has the DNA TGTGCCAGCAGCTTATCTTTCGGGACTAGCGGGAGAAACACCGGGGAGCTGTTTTTT. V gene TRBV7-8 combines with J gene TRBJ2-2; 14 bases are shared with TRBD2. CDR3 length: 19 amino acids. The V gene end was trimmed by 2 bases and the J gene end by 2 bases; junction bases not matched to a gene: 7. CDR1 SGHVS and CDR2 FQNEAQ come from the germline V gene.

The chain recombines TRBV5-8 with TRBJ2-4, with D perhaps TRBD2 (6 bases). From germline, CDR1 is SGHTS and CDR2 YDEGEE. V was cut by 1 base and J by 5 bases, with 10 bases left in between. The CDR3 runs to 14 residues. The CDR3 nucleotides read TGTGCCAGCAGCTTGTGGGGAGGCGAAAACATTCAGTACTTC. Translated: CASSLWGGENIQYF.

The sample holds one count of this clone. The chain couples TRBV18 to TRBJ1-2, with TRBD1 matching 10 bases. The CDR3 totals 16 residues. With V trimmed by 3 bases and J by 6 bases, 10 bases remained unmatched. The germline gives CDR1 KGHSH, CDR2 LQKENI. The CDR3, as DNA: TGTGCCAGCTCACCGGTTGGGACAGGGGCTCCGGATGGCTACACCTTC. Translating gives CASSPVGTGAPDGYTF.

In DNA form, the CDR3 reads TGTGCCAGCAGCTTGCCAGCGGGAGACGAGCAGTACTTC. This sequence encodes CASSLPAGDEQYF. J is TRBJ2-7 and V is TRBV5-8, with TRBD2 matching 8 bases. The CDR3 contains 13 residues. Germline V gene data show CDR1 as SGHTS and CDR2 as YDEGEE. V trimming: 1 base; J trimming: 5 bases; junction bases outside the gene matches: 2.

The table lists this clone with a few counts. This chain connects TRBV5-1 to TRBJ2-1; the match to TRBD2 covers 11 bases. Germline CDR1 SGHRS, CDR2 YFSETQ. The CDR3 contains 16 residues. V lost 3 bases, J lost 4 bases, and 6 bases stayed unmatched. CDR3 sequence: CASSSGTSGAYNEQFF. The DNA of the CDR3 is TGCGCCAGCAGCTCTGGGACTAGCGGAGCATACAATGAGCAGTTCTTC.

The rearrangement joins TRBV2 to TRBJ2-2, with TRBD2 matching 9 bases. V shed 8 bases and J 6 bases; nucleotides not matched to a gene: 10. The CDR3 is 15 residues long. Germline V gene sequence: CDR1 SNHLY, CDR2 FYNNEI. The CDR3 protein is CASAEGLASAGELFF. The CDR3 coding sequence is TGTGCCAGCGCAGAAGGACTAGCGTCAGCCGGGGAGCTGTTTTTT.

This clone was detected only once. This chain joins TRBV6-1 and TRBJ1-5; tentatively, D is TRBD1 (5 bases). The CDR3 extends over 16 amino acids. Germline V gene sequence: CDR1 MNHNS, CDR2 SASEGT. Trimming stripped 4 bases from V and 8 bases from J, with 21 bases between. CDR3 nucleotides: TGTGCCAGCAGTGGCCACAGGTTGGCAACAAGGGAGCCCCAGCATTTT. Its translation: CASSGHRLATREPQHF.

This sequence joins TRBV27 and TRBJ2-7; a possible D gene is TRBD2 (6 bases). Germline CDR1 and CDR2: MNHEY and SMNVEV (reference sequence). CDR3 length: 14 residues. V was cut by 5 bases and J by 7 bases, with 18 bases left in between. CDR3 nucleotides: TGTGCCAGCAGTGCCCTCGGGAGTTCAGGTGAGCAGTACTTC. Translated: CASSALGSSGEQYF.

As to this clone: One end of the junction is discordant with germline, which a read error may explain. V gene TRBV7-7 combines with J gene TRBJ2-5; 8 bases map to TRBD2. There are 15 residues in the CDR3. The germline V gene has CDR1 SSHAT and CDR2 FNYEAQ (reference sequence). This chain's CDR3 is CASSLGLASQETQYF. The CDR3 DNA follows: TGTGCTAGCAGCTTAGGACTAGCCAGCCAAGAGACCCAGTACTTC.

V usage is TRBV4-3 and J usage is TRBJ2-1, with D possibly TRBD1 on 5 matching bases. V lost 1 base and J lost 9, with 13 bases in between. Germline lookup yields CDR1 LGHNA and CDR2 YSLEER. This CDR3 has 14 residues. The CDR3: CASSQGSGALEQFF. The CDR3 region has the DNA TGCGCCAGCAGCCAAGGGAGTGGGGCCCTTGAGCAGTTCTTC.

This clone was counted once. The J gene is TRBJ2-1, the V gene TRBV6-5; 9 bases align to TRBD2. This CDR3 contains 15 residues. The ends lost 8 bases at V and 12 bases at J; junction bases unmatched: 17. Germline assignment: CDR1 MNHEY and CDR2 SVGAGI. CDR3 amino acids: CASSGREGPGDSQFF. The CDR3 DNA follows: TGTGCCAGCTCGGGGCGGGAGGGACCCGGGGATTCGCAGTTCTTC.

This clone was observed a few times. V usage is TRBV5-1 and J usage is TRBJ2-7, with D possibly being TRBD2 (6 bases). Deletions cut 0 bases from V and 6 bases from J, with 10 bases between. CDR3 length: 13 residues. CDR1 is SGHRS, CDR2 YFSETQ, per germline. Here the CDR3 reads CASSLVAGTEQYF. CDR3 nucleotide sequence: TGCGCCAGCAGCTTGGTGGCGGGAACCGAGCAGTACTTC.